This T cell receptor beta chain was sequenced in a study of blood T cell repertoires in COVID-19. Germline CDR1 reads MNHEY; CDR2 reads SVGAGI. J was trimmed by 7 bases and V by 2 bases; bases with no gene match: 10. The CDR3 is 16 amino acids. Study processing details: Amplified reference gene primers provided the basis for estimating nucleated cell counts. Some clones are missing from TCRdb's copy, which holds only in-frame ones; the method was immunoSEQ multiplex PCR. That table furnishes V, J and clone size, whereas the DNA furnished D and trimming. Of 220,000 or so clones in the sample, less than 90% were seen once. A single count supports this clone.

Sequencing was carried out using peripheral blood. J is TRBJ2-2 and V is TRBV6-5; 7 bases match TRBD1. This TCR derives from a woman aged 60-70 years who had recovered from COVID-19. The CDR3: CASSYMTGTLSGELFF. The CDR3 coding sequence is TGTGCCAGCAGTTACATGACAGGGACGTTAAGCGGGGAGCTGTTTTTT.